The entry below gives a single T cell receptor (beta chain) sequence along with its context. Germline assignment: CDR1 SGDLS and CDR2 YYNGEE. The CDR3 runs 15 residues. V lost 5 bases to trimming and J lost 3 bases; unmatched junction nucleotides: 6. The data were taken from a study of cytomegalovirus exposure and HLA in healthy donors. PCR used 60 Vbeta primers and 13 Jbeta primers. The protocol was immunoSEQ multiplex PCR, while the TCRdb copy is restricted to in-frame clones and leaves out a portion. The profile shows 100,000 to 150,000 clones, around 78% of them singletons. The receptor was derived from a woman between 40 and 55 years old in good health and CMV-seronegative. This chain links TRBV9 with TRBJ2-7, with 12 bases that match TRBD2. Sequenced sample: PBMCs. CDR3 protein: CASSAGLAGNYEQYF. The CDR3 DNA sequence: TGTGCCAGCAGTGCTGGACTAGCGGGAAACTACGAGCAGTACTTC.